The clone carrying this T cell receptor (beta chain) has ten or more counts. Its antigen is as yet unknown. The source of the sample is a study of Graves' ophthalmopathy and Graves' hyperthyroidism. Broader study findings: Thyroid clonotypes that were expanded above 0.001 frequency mostly also appeared in blood. The model flagged ophthalmopathy progression at 65% to 71% sensitivity and about 72% specificity.

TCR beta CDR3 regions were amplified from RNA transcripts. Amplification began with first-round RT-PCR using HTBI primers, then second-round multiplex PCR was performed. TCRdb re-derived calls from the multiplex PCR reads in MiXCR, one entry per CDR3 protein. The sample shows roughly 400,000 distinct CDR3 sequences, 15% of them seen only once. The sample was peripheral blood. The clonotype was recovered from a woman under 30 with stable Graves' hyperthyroidism.

The CDR3 sequence is CASSPPASAETQYF. The CDR3 DNA is TGTGCCAGCAGTCCCCCGGCTAGCGCCGAGACCCAGTACTTC. The V and J genes are TRBV12-3 or TRBV12-4 and TRBJ2-5, with a tentative D call TRBD2 (6 bases). CDR3 length: 14 residues. The V end was cut by 5 bases, the J end by 5 bases, with 15 bases between.